The clone carrying this T cell receptor (beta chain) has only a few counts. These data are taken from a study of early T cells in non-severe SARS-CoV-2 infection. Unique molecular identifier tags were affixed to discrete cDNA molecules. One entry per CDR3 protein, called by TCRdb with MiXCR from the 5' RACE reads. The data show 20,000 to 25,000 distinct CDR3 sequences, less than 5.5% seen once. Germline V lookup: CDR1 MGHDK, CDR2 SYGVNS. The CDR3 runs to 13 residues. Trimming pared 4 bases from V and 3 bases from J, leaving 10 bases between. Sequencing was done on a sample of whole blood. This receptor was obtained from an adult who was a healthcare worker with PCR-confirmed SARS-CoV-2 infection or an uninfected control (not recorded which). This chain joins TRBV25-1 and TRBJ2-7; D may be TRBD1 (6 bases). The CDR3 sequence: CASSGQGYYEQYF. The CDR3 DNA reads TGTGCCAGCAGTGGTCAGGGGTACTACGAGCAGTACTTC.